This TCR beta chain was captured by sequencing in a study of cytomegalovirus exposure and HLA in healthy donors. The PCR ran on 60 Vbeta and 13 Jbeta primers. Using immunoSEQ multiplex PCR, the repertoire was profiled, and TCRdb retains in-frame clones only, with some absent. Seen here are around 150,000 clones, 75% observed once, and the top ten hold about 2.7%. The CDR3 totals 13 residues. Germline V gene sequence: CDR1 SGHRS, CDR2 YFSETQ. V was cut by 4 bases and J by 7 bases, with 9 bases left in between. Material for sequencing was PBMCs. V is TRBV5-1 and J is TRBJ1-6; D remains ambiguous. The source of this sequence is a woman between 45 and 65 years old in good health and CMV-seropositive. The CDR3 sequence is CASSMGQNSPLHF. In nucleotides, the CDR3 is TGCGCCAGCAGCATGGGCCAGAATTCACCCCTCCACTTT.